This T cell receptor beta chain was identified during a study of monozygotic twins with inflammatory bowel disease. Findings of the study overall: Especially with disease activity, IBD patients had fewer clonotypes in common with others than healthy twins did. Extra variability in the repertoires of patients may have come from differing immunosuppressive treatments.

With regard to this clonotype: The antigen is unknown.

Via template switching, UMIs carrying a 6-nucleotide sample barcode were introduced. Two nested PCRs, roughly 17 and 9 cycles, amplified TCRalpha and TCRbeta cDNA. TCRdb reanalyzed the 5' RACE reads, giving one entry per CDR3 protein sequence and no DNA. The sample has nearly 450,000 distinct CDR3 sequences; the top ten hold about 2.4%. Germline V gene data show CDR1 as MNHNS and CDR2 as SASEGT. This CDR3 contains 14 residues. The TCR originated in a human donor with ulcerative colitis or Crohn's disease, or a healthy co-twin of an affected twin (not recorded which). The V call is TRBV6-1, the J call TRBJ1-2. Sequencing was done on a sample of blood. The CDR3 reads CASSNSQANYGYTF.